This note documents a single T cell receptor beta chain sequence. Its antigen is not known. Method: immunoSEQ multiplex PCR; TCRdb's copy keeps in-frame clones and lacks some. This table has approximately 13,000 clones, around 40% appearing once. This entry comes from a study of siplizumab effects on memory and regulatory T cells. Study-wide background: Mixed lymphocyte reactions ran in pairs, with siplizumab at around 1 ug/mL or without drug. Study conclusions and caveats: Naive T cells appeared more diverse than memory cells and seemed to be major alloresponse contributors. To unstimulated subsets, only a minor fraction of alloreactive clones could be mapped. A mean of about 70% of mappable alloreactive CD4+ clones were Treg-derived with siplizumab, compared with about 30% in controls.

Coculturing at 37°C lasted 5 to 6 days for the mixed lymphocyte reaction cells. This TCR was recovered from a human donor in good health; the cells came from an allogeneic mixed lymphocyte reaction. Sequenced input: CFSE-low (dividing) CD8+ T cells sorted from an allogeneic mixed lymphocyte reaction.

The CDR3 is CASSPTGYEQYF. As DNA, the CDR3 is TGTGCCAGCAGCCCGACAGGGTACGAGCAGTACTTC. The chain combines TRBV6-6 with TRBJ2-7, with TRBD1 identical over 7 bases. V trimming: 6 bases; J trimming: 4 bases; junction bases outside the gene matches: 3. This CDR3 region has 12 residues. CDR1 and CDR2 from the germline V gene are MNHNY and SVGAGI (reference sequence).